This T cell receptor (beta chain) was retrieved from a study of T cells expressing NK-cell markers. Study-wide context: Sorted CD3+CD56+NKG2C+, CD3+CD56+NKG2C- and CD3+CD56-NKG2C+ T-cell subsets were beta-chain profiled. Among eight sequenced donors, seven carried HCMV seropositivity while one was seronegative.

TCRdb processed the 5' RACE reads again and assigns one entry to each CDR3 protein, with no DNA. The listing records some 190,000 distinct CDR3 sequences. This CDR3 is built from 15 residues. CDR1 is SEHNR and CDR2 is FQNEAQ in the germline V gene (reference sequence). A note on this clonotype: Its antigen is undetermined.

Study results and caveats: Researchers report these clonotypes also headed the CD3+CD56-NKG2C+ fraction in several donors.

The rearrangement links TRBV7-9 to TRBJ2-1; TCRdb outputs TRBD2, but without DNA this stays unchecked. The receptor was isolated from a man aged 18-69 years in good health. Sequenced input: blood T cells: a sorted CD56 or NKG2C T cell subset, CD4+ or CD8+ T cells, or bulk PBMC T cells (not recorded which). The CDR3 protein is CASRTTAGGADEQFF.